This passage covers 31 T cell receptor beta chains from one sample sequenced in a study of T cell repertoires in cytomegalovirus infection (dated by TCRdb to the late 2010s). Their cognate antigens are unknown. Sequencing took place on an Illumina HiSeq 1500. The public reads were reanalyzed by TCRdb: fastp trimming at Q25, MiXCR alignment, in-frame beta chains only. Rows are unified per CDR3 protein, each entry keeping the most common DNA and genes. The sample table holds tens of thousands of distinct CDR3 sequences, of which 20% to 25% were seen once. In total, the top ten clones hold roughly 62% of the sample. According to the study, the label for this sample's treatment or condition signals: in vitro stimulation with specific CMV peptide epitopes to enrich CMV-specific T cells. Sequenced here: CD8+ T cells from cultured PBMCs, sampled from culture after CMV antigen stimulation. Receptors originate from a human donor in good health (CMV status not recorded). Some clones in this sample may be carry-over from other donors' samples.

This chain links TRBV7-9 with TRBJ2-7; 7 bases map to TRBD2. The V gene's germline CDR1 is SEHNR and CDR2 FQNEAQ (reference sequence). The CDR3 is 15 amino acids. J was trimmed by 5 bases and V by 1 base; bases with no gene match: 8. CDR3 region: CASSLEGGQYHEQYF. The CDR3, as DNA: TGTGCCAGCAGCTTAGAGGGAGGGCAGTATCACGAGCAGTACTTC.

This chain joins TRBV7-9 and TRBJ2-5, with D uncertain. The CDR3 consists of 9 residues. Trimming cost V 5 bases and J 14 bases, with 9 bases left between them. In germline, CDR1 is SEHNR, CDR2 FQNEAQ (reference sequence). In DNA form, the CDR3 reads TGTGCCAGCAGCCCACTTGACTACTTC. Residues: CASSPLDYF.

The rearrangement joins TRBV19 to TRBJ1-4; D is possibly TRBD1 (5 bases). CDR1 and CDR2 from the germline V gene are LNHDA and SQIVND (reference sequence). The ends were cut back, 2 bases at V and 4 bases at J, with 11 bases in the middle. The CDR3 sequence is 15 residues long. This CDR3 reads CASSITAGINEKLFF. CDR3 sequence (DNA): TGTGCCAGTAGTATAACGGCAGGGATTAATGAAAAACTGTTTTTT.

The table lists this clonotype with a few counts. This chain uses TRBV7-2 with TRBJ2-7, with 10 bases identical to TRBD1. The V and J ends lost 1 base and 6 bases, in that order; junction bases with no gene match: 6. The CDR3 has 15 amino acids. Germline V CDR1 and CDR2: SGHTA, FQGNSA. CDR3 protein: CASSLDDRGRTEQYF. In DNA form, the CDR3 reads TGTGCCAGCAGCTTAGATGACAGGGGGCGAACCGAGCAGTACTTC.

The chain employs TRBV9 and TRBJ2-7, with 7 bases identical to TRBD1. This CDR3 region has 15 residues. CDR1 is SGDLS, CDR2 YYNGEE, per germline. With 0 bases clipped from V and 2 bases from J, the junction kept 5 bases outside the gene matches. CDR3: CASSVEGQGAYEQYF. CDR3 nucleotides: TGTGCCAGCAGCGTAGAAGGTCAGGGGGCCTACGAGCAGTACTTC.

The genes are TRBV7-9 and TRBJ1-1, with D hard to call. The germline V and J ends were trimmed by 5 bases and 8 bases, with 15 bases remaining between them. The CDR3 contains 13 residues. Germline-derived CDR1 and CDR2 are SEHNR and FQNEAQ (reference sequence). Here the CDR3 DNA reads TGTGCCAGCAGCGCCGACCTAAACTCGGAAGCTTTCTTT. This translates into CASSADLNSEAFF.

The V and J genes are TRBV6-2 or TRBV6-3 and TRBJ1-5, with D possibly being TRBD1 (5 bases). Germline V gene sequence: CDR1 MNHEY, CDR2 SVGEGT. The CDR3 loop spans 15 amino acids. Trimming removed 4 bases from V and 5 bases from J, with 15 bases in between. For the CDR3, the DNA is TGTGCCAGCAGTTCTTGGGGCAGAGAGGATCAGCCCCAGCATTTT. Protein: CASSSWGREDQPQHF.

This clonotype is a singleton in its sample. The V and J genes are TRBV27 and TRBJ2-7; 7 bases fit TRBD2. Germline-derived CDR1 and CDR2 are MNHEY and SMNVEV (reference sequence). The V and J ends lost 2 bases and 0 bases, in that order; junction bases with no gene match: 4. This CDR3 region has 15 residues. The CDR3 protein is CASSLRGGGSYEQYF. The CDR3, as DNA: TGTGCCAGCAGTTTAAGGGGCGGGGGCTCCTACGAGCAGTACTTC.

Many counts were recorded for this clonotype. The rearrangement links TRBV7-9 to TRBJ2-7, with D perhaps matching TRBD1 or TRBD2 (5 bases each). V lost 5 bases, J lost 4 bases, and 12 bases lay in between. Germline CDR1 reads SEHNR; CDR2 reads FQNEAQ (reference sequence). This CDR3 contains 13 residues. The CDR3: CASSPGQSYEQYF. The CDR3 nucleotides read TGTGCCAGCAGCCCGGGGCAATCTTACGAGCAGTACTTC.

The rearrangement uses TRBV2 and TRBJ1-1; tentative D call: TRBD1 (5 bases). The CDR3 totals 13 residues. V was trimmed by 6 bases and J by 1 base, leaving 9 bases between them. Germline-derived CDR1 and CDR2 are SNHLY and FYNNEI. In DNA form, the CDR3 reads TGTGCCAGCAGGGGACGGCCGAACACTGAAGCTTTCTTT. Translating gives CASRGRPNTEAFF.

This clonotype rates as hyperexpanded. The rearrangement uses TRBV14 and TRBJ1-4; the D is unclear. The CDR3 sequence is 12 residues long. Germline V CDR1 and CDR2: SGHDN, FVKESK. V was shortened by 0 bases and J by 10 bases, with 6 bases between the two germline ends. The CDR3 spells CASSQDRVKLFF. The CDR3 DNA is TGTGCCAGCAGCCAAGATCGGGTAAAACTGTTTTTT.

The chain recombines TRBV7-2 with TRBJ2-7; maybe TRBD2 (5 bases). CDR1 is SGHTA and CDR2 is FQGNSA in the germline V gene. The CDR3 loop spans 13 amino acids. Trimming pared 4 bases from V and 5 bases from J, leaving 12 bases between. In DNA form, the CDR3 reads TGTGCCAGCAGCTGGACTTTGCGTGACGAGCAGTACTTC. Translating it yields CASSWTLRDEQYF.

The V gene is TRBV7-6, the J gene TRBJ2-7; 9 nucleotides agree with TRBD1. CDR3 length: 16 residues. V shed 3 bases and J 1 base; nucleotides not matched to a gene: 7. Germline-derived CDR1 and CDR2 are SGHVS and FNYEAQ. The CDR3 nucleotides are TGTGCCAGCAGCTTTCCATCCGGGACAGGGTCCTACGAGCAGTACTTC. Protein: CASSFPSGTGSYEQYF.

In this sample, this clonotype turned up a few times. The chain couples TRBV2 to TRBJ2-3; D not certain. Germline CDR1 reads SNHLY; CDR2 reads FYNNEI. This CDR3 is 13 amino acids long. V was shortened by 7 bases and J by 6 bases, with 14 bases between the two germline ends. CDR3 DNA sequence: TGTGCCAGCACGGACGGTCCTGTGGATACGCAGTATTTT. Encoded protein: CASTDGPVDTQYF.

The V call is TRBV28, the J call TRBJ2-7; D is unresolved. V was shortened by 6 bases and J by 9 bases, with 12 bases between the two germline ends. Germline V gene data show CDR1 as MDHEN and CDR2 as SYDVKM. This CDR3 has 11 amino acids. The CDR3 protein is CASSPGVAQYF. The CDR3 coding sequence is TGTGCCAGCAGCCCTGGGGTGGCGCAGTACTTC.

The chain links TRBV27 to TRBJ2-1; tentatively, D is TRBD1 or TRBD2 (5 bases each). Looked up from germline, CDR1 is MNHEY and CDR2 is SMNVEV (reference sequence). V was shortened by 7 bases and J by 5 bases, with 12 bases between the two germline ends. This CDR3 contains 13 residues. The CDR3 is CASIGAGHNEQFF. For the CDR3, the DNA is TGTGCCAGCATAGGGGCGGGTCACAATGAGCAGTTCTTC.

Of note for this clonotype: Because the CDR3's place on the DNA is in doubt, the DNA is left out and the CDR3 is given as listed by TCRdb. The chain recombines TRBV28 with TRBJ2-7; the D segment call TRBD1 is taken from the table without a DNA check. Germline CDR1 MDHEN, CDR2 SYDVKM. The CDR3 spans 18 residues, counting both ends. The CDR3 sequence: CASSPLFGEGSEAYEQYF.

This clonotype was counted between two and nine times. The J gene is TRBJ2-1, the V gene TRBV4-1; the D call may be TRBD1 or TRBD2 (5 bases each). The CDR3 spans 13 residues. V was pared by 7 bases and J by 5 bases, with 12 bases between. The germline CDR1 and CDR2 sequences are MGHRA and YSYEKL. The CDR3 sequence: CASNPGLDNEQFF. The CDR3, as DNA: TGCGCCAGCAACCCGGGGCTGGACAATGAGCAGTTCTTC.

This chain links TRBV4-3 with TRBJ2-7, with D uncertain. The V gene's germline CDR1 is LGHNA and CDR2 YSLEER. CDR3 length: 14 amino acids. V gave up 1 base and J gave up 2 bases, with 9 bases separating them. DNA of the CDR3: TGCGCCAGCAGCCAAGGTTTGCCCCCCTACGAGCAGTACTTC. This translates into CASSQGLPPYEQYF.

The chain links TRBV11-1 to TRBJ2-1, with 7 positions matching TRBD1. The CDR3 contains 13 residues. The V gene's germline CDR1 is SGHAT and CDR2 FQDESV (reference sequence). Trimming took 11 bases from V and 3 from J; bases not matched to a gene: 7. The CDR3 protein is CASTGAFYNEQFF. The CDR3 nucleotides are TGTGCCTCTACAGGGGCGTTCTACAATGAGCAGTTCTTC.

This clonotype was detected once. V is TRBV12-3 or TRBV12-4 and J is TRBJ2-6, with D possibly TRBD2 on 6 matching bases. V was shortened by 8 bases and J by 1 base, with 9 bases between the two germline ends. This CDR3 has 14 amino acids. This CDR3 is CASGGTSGANVLTF. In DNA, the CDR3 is TGTGCCAGCGGCGGGACTTCTGGGGCCAACGTCCTGACTTTC.

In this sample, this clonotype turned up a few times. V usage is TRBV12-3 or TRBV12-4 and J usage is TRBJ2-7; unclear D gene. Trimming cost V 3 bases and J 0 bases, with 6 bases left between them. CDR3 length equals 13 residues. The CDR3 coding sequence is TGTGCCAGCAGTTTCGCGGCCTCCTACGAGCAGTACTTC. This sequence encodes CASSFAASYEQYF.

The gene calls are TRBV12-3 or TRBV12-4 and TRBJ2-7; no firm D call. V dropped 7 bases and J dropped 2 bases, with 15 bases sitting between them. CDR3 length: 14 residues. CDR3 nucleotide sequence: TGTGCCAGCACCTCACCCGGTTTGGCCTACGAGCAGTACTTC. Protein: CASTSPGLAYEQYF.

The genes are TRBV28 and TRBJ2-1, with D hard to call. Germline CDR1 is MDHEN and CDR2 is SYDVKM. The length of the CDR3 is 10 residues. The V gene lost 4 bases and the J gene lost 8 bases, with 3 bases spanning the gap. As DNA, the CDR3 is TGTGCCAGCAGTTGGGATGAGCAGTTCTTC. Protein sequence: CASSWDEQFF. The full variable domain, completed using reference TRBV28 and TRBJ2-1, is DVKVTQSSRYLVKRTGEKVFLECVQDMDHENMFWYRQDPGLGLRLIYFSYDVKMKEKGDIPEGYSVSREKKERFSLILESASTNQTSMYLCASSWDEQFFGPGTRLTVL.

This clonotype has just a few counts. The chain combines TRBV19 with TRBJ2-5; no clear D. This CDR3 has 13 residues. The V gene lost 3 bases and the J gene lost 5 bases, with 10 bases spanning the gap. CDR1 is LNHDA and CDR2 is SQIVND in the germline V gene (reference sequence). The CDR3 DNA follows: TGTGCCAGTAGTATGATAGACAAGGAGACCCAGTACTTC. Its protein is CASSMIDKETQYF.

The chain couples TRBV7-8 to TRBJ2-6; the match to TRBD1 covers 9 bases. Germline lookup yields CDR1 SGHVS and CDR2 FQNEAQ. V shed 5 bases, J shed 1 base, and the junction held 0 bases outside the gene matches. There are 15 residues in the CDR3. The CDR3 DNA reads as TGTGCCAGCAGCGGGACAGGGTCTGGGGCCAACGTCCTGACTTTC. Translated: CASSGTGSGANVLTF.

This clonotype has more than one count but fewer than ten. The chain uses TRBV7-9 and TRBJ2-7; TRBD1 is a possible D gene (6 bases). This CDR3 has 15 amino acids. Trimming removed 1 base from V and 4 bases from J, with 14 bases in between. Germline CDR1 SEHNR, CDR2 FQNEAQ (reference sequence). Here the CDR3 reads CASSLDRDLFYEQYF. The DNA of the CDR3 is TGTGCCAGCAGCTTAGACAGGGACCTTTTTTACGAGCAGTACTTC. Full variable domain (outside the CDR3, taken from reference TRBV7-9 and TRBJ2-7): DTGVSQNPRHKITKRGQNVTFRCDPISEHNRLYWYRQTLGQGPEFLTYFQNEAQLEKSRLLSDRFSAERPKGSFSTLEIQRTEQGDSAMYLCASSLDRDLFYEQYFGPGTRLTVT.

CDR3 residues: CASKDRVENSPLHF. The CDR3 DNA reads TGTGCCAGCAAAGACAGAGTAGAAAATTCACCCCTCCACTTT. The gene calls are TRBV6-1 and TRBJ1-6; TRBD1 is a possible D gene (5 bases). Germline CDR1 is MNHNS and CDR2 is SASEGT. The V end was cut by 7 bases, the J end by 7 bases, with 14 bases between. The CDR3 covers 14 residues.

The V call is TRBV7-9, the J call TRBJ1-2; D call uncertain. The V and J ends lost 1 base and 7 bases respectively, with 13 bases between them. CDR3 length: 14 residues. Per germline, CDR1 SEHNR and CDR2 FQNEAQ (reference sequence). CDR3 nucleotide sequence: TGTGCCAGCAGCTTAGGTACAGTAGGATCTGGCTACACCTTC. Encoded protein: CASSLGTVGSGYTF.

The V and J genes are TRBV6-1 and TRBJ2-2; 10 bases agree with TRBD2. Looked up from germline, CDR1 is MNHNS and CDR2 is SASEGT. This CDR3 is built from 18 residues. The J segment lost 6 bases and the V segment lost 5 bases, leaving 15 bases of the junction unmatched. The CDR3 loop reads CASSPLRLAGASAGELFF. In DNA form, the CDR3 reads TGTGCCAGCAGTCCCCTGCGTCTAGCGGGGGCCTCGGCCGGGGAGCTGTTTTTT.

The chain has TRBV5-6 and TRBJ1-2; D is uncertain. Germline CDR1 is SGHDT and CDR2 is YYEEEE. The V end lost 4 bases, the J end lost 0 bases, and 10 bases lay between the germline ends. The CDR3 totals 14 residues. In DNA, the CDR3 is TGTGCCAGCAGCGAGGCTGAGGCTAACTATGGCTACACCTTC. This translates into CASSEAEANYGYTF.